This TCR beta chain was recovered during a study of blood T cell repertoires in COVID-19. For the study at large: Material from acute and convalescent COVID-19 was sourced from the United States, Italy and Spain.

Assignment of participants to cohorts was predicated upon participant-reported clinical history. Authors' analysis steps: Nucleated cell counts were estimated from reference gene primer amplification. Clones were read by immunoSEQ multiplex PCR, and TCRdb kept only the in-frame ones, dropping some. The V and J calls and clone size were taken over from that table, and D and trimming were inferred from the DNA. The sample carries around 340,000 clones, 88% recorded once. The CDR3 totals 13 residues. V shed 6 bases, J shed 4 bases, and the junction held 3 bases outside the gene matches. Germline lookup yields CDR1 SGDLS and CDR2 YYNGEE.

The sample consisted of PBMCs or T cells enriched from blood (not recorded which). The chain employs TRBV9 and TRBJ2-1, with 8 bases matching TRBD1. The origin of this receptor is a woman aged 30 to 39 who had been exposed to COVID-19. CDR3 protein: CASNRDRYNEQFF. CDR3 coding DNA: TGTGCCAGCAACCGGGACAGGTACAATGAGCAGTTCTTC.